These 27 T cell receptor beta chains were sequenced from one sample in a study of beta chain features in type 1 diabetes. The entirety of the isolated RNA underwent reverse transcription, so expressed TCRB transcripts were sequenced. The repertoire was sequenced with immunoSEQ multiplex PCR; TCRdb's copy has only in-frame clones and lacks some. Of 250,000 to 300,000 clones in the sample, around 7.3% were seen once. The sequenced sample was central memory CD4+ T cells from blood. The receptors come from a woman aged 18-29 years in good health.

This clone was counted between two and nine times. The gene calls are TRBV19 and TRBJ1-2; D call uncertain. Looked up from germline, CDR1 is LNHDA and CDR2 is SQIVND (reference sequence). Trimming took off 6 bases at V and 4 bases at J, with 15 bases between the two ends. This CDR3 spans 14 amino acids. The CDR3 region is CASRSTANPYGYTF. In DNA form, the CDR3 reads TGTGCCAGTAGGTCGACGGCTAACCCCTATGGCTACACCTTC.

This chain links TRBV14 with TRBJ2-3; D is unclear. The V and J ends lost 5 bases and 3 bases respectively, with 15 bases between them. Germline values: CDR1 SGHDN, CDR2 FVKESK. This CDR3 spans 15 amino acids. CDR3 nucleotides: TGTGCCAGCAGCGATGGTATGGGCCTTACAGATACGCAGTATTTT. Translated, it gives CASSDGMGLTDTQYF.

This clone was counted between two and nine times. The V gene is TRBV11-2, the J gene TRBJ2-1; 8 nucleotides agree with TRBD2. CDR3 length equals 15 residues. Germline trimming cut 4 bases from V and 7 bases from J; bases unmatched to any gene: 9. Germline lookup yields CDR1 SGHAT and CDR2 FQNNGV. The CDR3 is CASSSHGGGLNEQFF. Here the CDR3 DNA reads TGTGCCAGCAGCTCCCACGGGGGGGGATTGAATGAGCAGTTCTTC.

This clone occurred a few times. The chain has TRBV4-1 and TRBJ1-2; maybe TRBD1 (6 bases). The CDR3 contains 14 residues. Germline V CDR1 and CDR2: MGHRA, YSYEKL. V lost 2 bases, J lost 12 bases, and 19 bases lay in between. The CDR3 reads CASSQNRQEGVHTF. Written as DNA, the CDR3 is TGCGCCAGCAGCCAAAATCGACAGGAGGGTGTTCACACCTTC.

In this sample, this clone turned up a few times. The chain couples TRBV5-6 to TRBJ2-7; TRBD1 matches 8 bases. The CDR3 is made up of 16 amino acids. With 2 bases clipped from V and 7 bases from J, the junction kept 14 bases outside the gene matches. Per germline, CDR1 SGHDT and CDR2 YYEEEE. The CDR3 DNA follows: TGTGCCAGCAGCTTCCTTGGGACAGGCAGTGTGGGGGAGCAGTACGTC. Protein sequence: CASSFLGTGSVGEQYV.

V and J are TRBV7-2 and TRBJ2-7; D may be TRBD2 (5 bases). Germline V gene sequence: CDR1 SGHTA, CDR2 FQGNSA. The CDR3 covers 13 residues. V dropped 0 bases and J dropped 8 bases, with 11 bases sitting between them. The CDR3 here is CASSLALSGKQYF. The CDR3 DNA sequence: TGTGCCAGCAGCTTAGCTCTATCGGGGAAGCAGTACTTC.

In its sample, this clone was seen a few times. V is TRBV28 and J is TRBJ1-2; the D is unclear. Between the trimmed V and J ends, which lost 2 bases and 2 bases, there was a span of 3 bases. Germline CDR1 MDHEN, CDR2 SYDVKM. The CDR3 totals 12 residues. The CDR3 sequence: CASSLQNYGYTF. The CDR3 bases are TGTGCCAGCAGTTTACAGAACTATGGCTACACCTTC.

Only a few counts were recorded for this clone. V is TRBV5-4 and J is TRBJ2-3; D may be TRBD2 (5 bases). This CDR3 is built from 16 residues. Per germline, CDR1 SGHNT and CDR2 YYREEE (reference sequence). Trimming removed 2 bases from V and 5 bases from J, with 18 bases in between. Here the CDR3 DNA reads TGTGCCAGCAGCTTATCCGGACTCAGCAACGGAGATACGCAGTATTTT. Translation: CASSLSGLSNGDTQYF.

The sample holds a few counts of this clone. The chain uses TRBV27 and TRBJ1-2; no reliable D call. CDR3 size: 14 residues. CDR1 and CDR2 from the germline V gene are MNHEY and SMNVEV (reference sequence). Trimming stripped 5 bases from V and 1 base from J, with 11 bases between. As DNA, the CDR3 is TGTGCCAGCAGTGATCAACTAAGTAACTATGGCTACACCTTC. Translating it yields CASSDQLSNYGYTF.

V and J are TRBV6-6 and TRBJ2-3; tentative D call: TRBD2 (6 bases). The CDR3 has 15 residues. Trimming removed 7 bases from V and 0 bases from J, with 14 bases in between. CDR1 MNHNY and CDR2 SVGAGI come from the germline V gene (reference sequence). CDR3 amino acids: CASTQTRGSTDTQYF. DNA of the CDR3: TGTGCCAGCACCCAGACGCGGGGTAGCACAGATACGCAGTATTTT.

The chain is built from TRBV9 and TRBJ2-2; D is unclear. This CDR3 is built from 12 residues. The germline V and J ends were trimmed by 5 bases and 3 bases, with 5 bases remaining between them. In germline, CDR1 is SGDLS, CDR2 YYNGEE. CDR3 DNA sequence: TGTGCCAGCAGGATGGACACCGGGGAGCTGTTTTTT. Its protein product is CASRMDTGELFF.

This clone appeared a few times. The CDR3 nucleotides are TGTGCCAGCAGCGTAGATCGGGGCCTCTCCTACAATGAGCAGTTCTTC. Encoded protein: CASSVDRGLSYNEQFF. J is TRBJ2-1 and V is TRBV9; possibly TRBD1 or TRBD2 for D (5 bases each). This CDR3 spans 16 amino acids. The V end lost 0 bases, the J end lost 0 bases, and 10 bases lay between the germline ends. The germline V gene encodes CDR1 SGDLS and CDR2 YYNGEE.

In its sample, this clone was seen a few times. This chain connects TRBV7-9 to TRBJ2-7; possibly TRBD2 for D (6 bases). Germline V gene sequence: CDR1 SEHNR, CDR2 FQNEAQ (reference sequence). CDR3 length: 12 amino acids. V lost 3 bases, J lost 6 bases, and 9 bases lay in between. The DNA for the CDR3 is TGTGCCAGCAGCTTTAACGGGGGCGAGCAGTACTTC. Its protein product is CASSFNGGEQYF.

This clone was seen ten or more times. This chain links TRBV11-2 with TRBJ2-4, with D possibly being TRBD1 (6 bases). Trimming cost V 5 bases and J 5 bases, with 16 bases left between them. The CDR3 is 15 amino acids. The germline gives CDR1 SGHAT, CDR2 FQNNGV. The CDR3 here is CASSPQQGRENIQYF. DNA of the CDR3: TGTGCCAGCAGCCCGCAACAGGGAAGGGAAAACATTCAGTACTTC. Complete variable domain (other parts from reference TRBV11-2 and TRBJ2-4): EAGVAQSPRYKIIEKRQSVAFWCNPISGHATLYWYQQILGQGPKLLIQFQNNGVVDDSQLPKDRFSAERLKGVDSTLKIQPAKLEDSAVYLCASSPQQGRENIQYFGAGTRLSVL.

The chain has TRBV15 and TRBJ2-1, with 10 positions matching TRBD2. J was trimmed by 3 bases and V by 6 bases; bases with no gene match: 5. This CDR3 contains 15 residues. Germline CDR1 is LNHNV and CDR2 is YYDKDF (reference sequence). The CDR3 DNA is TGTGCCACCAGACTAGCGGGAATACGCTACAATGAGCAGTTCTTC. Protein sequence: CATRLAGIRYNEQFF.

Note on this clone: A read error is likely here: a far larger clone is one base away. The chain is built from TRBV4-2 and TRBJ2-3; D call uncertain. The CDR3 covers 12 residues. In germline, CDR1 is LGHNA, CDR2 YNFKEQ. Trimming removed 6 bases from V and 4 bases from J, with 8 bases in between. This chain's CDR3 is CASSYGPDTQYF. The CDR3 DNA sequence: TGTGCCAGCAGTTACGGACCAGATACGCAGTATTTT.

The table lists this clone with a few counts. The chain recombines TRBV29-1 with TRBJ2-2; TRBD1 aligns across 8 bases. From germline, CDR1 is SQVTM and CDR2 ANQGSEA. V lost 6 bases to trimming and J lost 4 bases; unmatched junction nucleotides: 7. The CDR3 has 14 residues. The CDR3 reads CSVSRQGFTGELFF. CDR3 DNA sequence: TGCAGCGTCTCTAGACAGGGGTTCACCGGGGAGCTGTTTTTT.

The J gene is TRBJ2-7, the V gene TRBV7-9; tentative D call: TRBD1 (6 bases). Germline CDR1 is SEHNR and CDR2 is FQNEAQ (reference sequence). Between the trimmed V and J ends, which lost 4 bases and 3 bases, there was a span of 10 bases. The CDR3 length is 13 residues. The chain's CDR3 is CASSSTGLYEQYV. For the CDR3, the DNA is TGTGCCAGCAGCTCAACAGGGCTCTACGAGCAGTACGTC.

This clone was detected many times. The rearrangement uses TRBV4-2 and TRBJ1-1, with a possible D match to TRBD1 (5 bases). The CDR3 is 15 residues long. Germline CDR1 reads LGHNA; CDR2 reads YNFKEQ. Deletions cut 0 bases from V and 5 bases from J, with 13 bases between. The CDR3 region has the DNA TGTGCCAGCAGCCAAGACTGGGGGTCTCGGACTGAAGCTTTCTTT. Amino acids: CASSQDWGSRTEAFF.

CDR3 DNA: TGTGCCAGCAGCCAAGATCGAGGAGCGGGAGTCCAAGAGACCCAGTACTTC. Residues: CASSQDRGAGVQETQYF. The V call is TRBV14, the J call TRBJ2-5; 8 bases align to TRBD2. Germline V CDR1 and CDR2: SGHDN, FVKESK. V gave up 0 bases and J gave up 1 base; unmatched junction bases: 7. CDR3 length: 17 amino acids.

This clone was seen more than once but under ten times. The V call is TRBV9, the J call TRBJ2-4; D is tentatively TRBD1 or TRBD2 (6 bases each). This CDR3 comprises 11 residues. The germline CDR1 and CDR2 sequences are SGDLS and YYNGEE. V was pared by 3 bases and J by 9 bases, with 7 bases between. The CDR3 region has the DNA TGTGCCAGCAGCGAGGGGGGCATTCAGTACTTC. Its protein is CASSEGGIQYF.

The rearrangement joins TRBV9 to TRBJ2-5; a weak D match, TRBD1 (6 bases). The CDR3 length is 15 residues. V gave up 4 bases and J gave up 4 bases, with 17 bases separating them. Germline V gives CDR1 SGDLS, CDR2 YYNGEE. CDR3 amino acids: CASSPGTVGAETQYF. CDR3 coding DNA: TGTGCCAGCAGCCCAGGGACGGTGGGGGCAGAGACCCAGTACTTC.

A few counts support this clone. The CDR3 coding sequence is TGTGCCAGCACCCGCGACAGGGGGCGTCAGCCCCAGCATTTT. This encodes CASTRDRGRQPQHF. The chain is built from TRBV7-2 and TRBJ1-5, with 10 bases matching TRBD1. In germline, CDR1 is SGHTA, CDR2 FQGNSA. V dropped 7 bases and J dropped 6; count of bases not matched to a gene: 6. The CDR3 totals 14 residues.

J is TRBJ1-1 and V is TRBV11-2; D unclear. V was pared by 5 bases and J by 1 base, with 17 bases between. Germline-derived CDR1 and CDR2 are SGHAT and FQNNGV. The CDR3 contains 16 residues. DNA of the CDR3: TGTGCCAGCAGCCCCCGGGGAGGCCCGACGAACACTGAAGCTTTCTTT. Its protein product is CASSPRGGPTNTEAFF. Full variable domain (remainder filled in from reference TRBV11-2 and TRBJ1-1): EAGVAQSPRYKIIEKRQSVAFWCNPISGHATLYWYQQILGQGPKLLIQFQNNGVVDDSQLPKDRFSAERLKGVDSTLKIQPAKLEDSAVYLCASSPRGGPTNTEAFFGQGTRLTVV.

The genes are TRBV4-3 and TRBJ2-2; the D gene is possibly TRBD2 (5 bases). This CDR3 region has 16 residues. CDR1 LGHNA and CDR2 YSLEER come from the germline V gene. Deletions cut 0 bases from V and 1 base from J, with 9 bases between. The CDR3 here is CASSQEVAQNTGELFF. Written as DNA, the CDR3 is TGCGCCAGCAGCCAAGAAGTAGCGCAGAACACCGGGGAGCTGTTTTTT.

This clone was recorded a few times. J is TRBJ1-2 and V is TRBV14, with 7 positions matching TRBD1. The germline CDR1 and CDR2 sequences are SGHDN and FVKESK. The CDR3 is 19 residues long. J lost 2 bases, V lost 0 bases, and 15 bases had no gene match. The CDR3 DNA reads TGTGCCAGCAGCCAAGATCGGAGGTTGGACAGGCGCTTAAACTATGGCTACACCTTC. Amino acids: CASSQDRRLDRRLNYGYTF.

This rearrangement joins TRBV2 to TRBJ2-1; D is unresolved. This CDR3 has 15 amino acids. Germline V gene data show CDR1 as SNHLY and CDR2 as FYNNEI. Trimming removed 4 bases from V and 0 bases from J, with 10 bases in between. The CDR3 region has the DNA TGTGCCAGCAGTGTTGGGCGCCACTCCTACAATGAGCAGTTCTTC. Protein sequence: CASSVGRHSYNEQFF.